Following are 18 T cell receptor beta chains from one sample sequenced in a study of blood T cell repertoires in COVID-19. The method was immunoSEQ multiplex PCR; TCRdb's version includes in-frame clones alone and lacks a portion of them. The sample lists about 500,000 clones, around 90% occurring once. The sample consisted of peripheral blood. The receptors here all came from a woman in her fifties or sixties with COVID-19, enrolled during active disease.

CDR3 sequence reads: CATSENRGYNEQFF. The CDR3 DNA reads as TGTGCCACCAGTGAAAACAGGGGCTACAATGAGCAGTTCTTC. The chain has TRBV24-1 and TRBJ2-1, with 7 bases that match TRBD1. Per germline, CDR1 KGHDR and CDR2 SFDVKD. V trimming: 4 bases; J trimming: 3 bases; junction bases outside the gene matches: 2. The CDR3 consists of 14 residues.

The chain is built from TRBV3-1 (or the pseudogene TRBV3-2) and TRBJ2-2; D call uncertain. Trimming removed 0 bases from V and 9 bases from J, with 11 bases in between. The CDR3 has 14 residues. Per germline, CDR1 LGHDT and CDR2 YNNKEL (reference sequence). CDR3 in amino acids: CASSQDLISRELFF. The CDR3 region has the DNA TGTGCCAGCAGCCAAGACCTAATAAGTCGGGAGCTGTTTTTT.

This chain joins TRBV6-5 and TRBJ1-5; 10 bases are shared with TRBD1. The CDR3 loop spans 13 amino acids. The V segment lost 7 bases and the J segment 7 bases; nucleotides outside the gene matches: 4. Germline values: CDR1 MNHEY, CDR2 SVGAGI. CDR3 in DNA: TGTGCCAGCAATCCGGACAGGGGGCAGCCCCAGCATTTT. Translating it yields CASNPDRGQPQHF.

The rearrangement uses TRBV9 and TRBJ1-4; TRBD1 agrees at 7 bases. The trim removed 2 bases at V and 8 bases at J, leaving 12 bases unmatched. The CDR3 has 16 amino acids. Germline-derived CDR1 and CDR2 are SGDLS and YYNGEE. CDR3 bases: TGTGCCAGCAGCGTTACTCGACAGGGAGCAGGAGAAAAACTGTTTTTT. Amino acids: CASSVTRQGAGEKLFF.

V and J are TRBV9 and TRBJ1-6, with a weak D call TRBD1 (6 bases). CDR1 and CDR2 (germline): SGDLS, YYNGEE. Trimming pared 4 bases from V and 4 bases from J, leaving 9 bases between. The CDR3 runs to 14 residues. CDR3 nucleotide sequence: TGTGCCAGCAGCTCAGGACAGTATAATTCACCCCTCCACTTT. Its translation is CASSSGQYNSPLHF.

This sequence joins TRBV18 and TRBJ2-7, with unresolved D. V shed 6 bases and J shed 1 base, with 10 bases lying between them. The germline V gene encodes CDR1 KGHSH and CDR2 LQKENI. The CDR3 is 13 residues long. CDR3 sequence reads: CASSLGRSYEQYF. The CDR3, as DNA: TGTGCCAGCTCCTTGGGCAGGTCCTACGAGCAGTACTTC.

The chain is built from TRBV9 and TRBJ1-1; D possibly corresponds to TRBD1 (6 bases). Germline V gene data show CDR1 as SGDLS and CDR2 as YYNGEE. The length of the CDR3 is 13 residues. Trimming removed 3 bases from V and 4 bases from J, with 10 bases in between. CDR3: CASSAGQSTEAFF. In DNA, the CDR3 is TGTGCCAGCAGCGCCGGACAGAGCACTGAAGCTTTCTTT. Filled out from reference TRBV9 and TRBJ1-1, the complete variable domain reads DSGVTQTPKHLITATGQRVTLRCSPRSGDLSVYWYQQSLDQGLQFLIQYYNGEERAKGNILERFSAQQFPDLHSELNLSSLELGDSALYFCASSAGQSTEAFFGQGTRLTVV.

The rearrangement uses TRBV3-1 (or the pseudogene TRBV3-2) and TRBJ1-1; D unclear. The CDR3 covers 14 residues. V was cut by 4 bases and J by 4 bases, with 13 bases left in between. CDR1 and CDR2 (germline): LGHDT, YNNKEL (reference sequence). The CDR3 coding sequence is TGTGCCAGCAGCCGTGGTACCGTGAGCACTGAAGCTTTCTTT. This sequence encodes CASSRGTVSTEAFF.

V usage is TRBV27 and J usage is TRBJ1-1, with D unresolved. This CDR3 spans 13 amino acids. Germline assignment: CDR1 MNHEY and CDR2 SMNVEV (reference sequence). V dropped 8 bases and J dropped 1 base, with 11 bases sitting between them. CDR3 sequence: CASCTTANTEAFF. The CDR3 coding sequence is TGTGCCAGCTGTACAACAGCGAACACTGAAGCTTTCTTT.

The chain employs TRBV20-1 and TRBJ1-4; D remains ambiguous. V shed 4 bases and J shed 8 bases, with 5 bases lying between them. This CDR3 has 10 residues. Germline V lookup: CDR1 DFQATT, CDR2 SNEGSKA (reference sequence). The CDR3: CSAIKEKLFF. In DNA, the CDR3 is TGCAGTGCTATTAAAGAAAAACTGTTTTTT.

This chain connects TRBV7-6 to TRBJ2-3; maybe TRBD1 (5 bases). The CDR3 is 15 residues long. With 2 bases removed from V and 1 base from J, the gap between germline ends came to 10 bases. The germline CDR1 and CDR2 sequences are SGHVS and FNYEAQ. The CDR3 spells CASSLRGWGTDTQYF. CDR3 coding DNA: TGTGCCAGCAGCTTAAGGGGTTGGGGCACAGATACGCAGTATTTT.

Worth noting for this clone: This same CDR3 is encoded by further DNA sequences in the sample. The chain combines TRBV18 with TRBJ2-7, with 8 bases aligning to TRBD1. The CDR3 consists of 14 residues. Germline V gene sequence: CDR1 KGHSH, CDR2 LQKENI. The trim removed 0 bases at V and 5 bases at J, leaving 3 bases unmatched. The CDR3 protein is CASSPPNRGNEQYF. The CDR3 nucleotides read TGTGCCAGCTCACCACCGAACAGGGGGAACGAGCAGTACTTC.

This clone has more than one count but fewer than ten. The CDR3 here is CASGPGPTGHTEAFF. In DNA, the CDR3 is TGTGCTAGTGGCCCCGGCCCTACAGGGCACACTGAAGCTTTCTTT. The chain has TRBV12-5 and TRBJ1-1; D is perhaps TRBD1 (6 bases). V was trimmed by 6 bases and J by 3 bases, leaving 17 bases between them. The CDR3 extends over 15 amino acids. From germline, CDR1 is LGHNT and CDR2 FRNRAP.

The rearrangement links TRBV7-8 to TRBJ1-5; 8 positions agree with TRBD1. Germline V gives CDR1 SGHVS, CDR2 FQNEAQ. Unmatched junction bases numbered 8, after V lost 4 bases and J lost 3 bases. This CDR3 is 16 amino acids long. The CDR3 DNA follows: TGTGCCAGCAGCTCCTTGACAGGGGTCTCCAATCAGCCCCAGCATTTT. This gives the protein CASSSLTGVSNQPQHF.

V is TRBV18 and J is TRBJ1-2; D uncertain. In germline, CDR1 is KGHSH, CDR2 LQKENI. Trimming left V 3 bases short and J 4 bases short, with 15 bases between. The CDR3 runs to 15 residues. For the CDR3, the DNA is TGTGCCAGCTCACCCGTTTTGGAGGAGGGCTATGGCTACACCTTC. It specifies CASSPVLEEGYGYTF.

V is TRBV6-5 and J is TRBJ1-1, with D possibly being TRBD1 (5 bases). The V and J ends lost 5 bases and 2 bases respectively, with 12 bases between them. CDR3 length: 14 residues. Germline CDR1 and CDR2: MNHEY and SVGAGI. CDR3 coding DNA: TGTGCCAGCAGTCTCGCAGGGTCTAACACTGAAGCTTTCTTT. The encoded protein is CASSLAGSNTEAFF.

The rearrangement uses TRBV11-2 and TRBJ1-5; no definite D call. Between the trimmed V and J ends, which lost 0 bases and 6 bases, there was a span of 9 bases. Germline V lookup: CDR1 SGHAT, CDR2 FQNNGV. The CDR3 is made up of 14 amino acids. The CDR3 spells CASSLDRGTQPQHF. The DNA of the CDR3 is TGTGCCAGCAGCTTAGACCGGGGAACTCAGCCCCAGCATTTT.

The V gene is TRBV12-3 or TRBV12-4, the J gene TRBJ1-2, with D uncertain. Deletions cut 7 bases from V and 4 bases from J, with 10 bases between. The CDR3 length is 12 residues. CDR3 DNA sequence: TGTGCCAGCATAGGAGGGATCTATGGCTACACCTTC. Translating it yields CASIGGIYGYTF.